This T cell receptor beta chain was sequenced during a study of CXCR3-negative and CXCR3-positive naive CD8 T cells. Findings and limits, study-wide: Sequencing showed both naive subsets with comparably high diversity, and memory CD8+ cells much lower.

As to this clonotype: Its antigen is currently unknown.

This CDR3 spans 13 amino acids. Per germline, CDR1 SQVTM and CDR2 ANQGSEA. The libraries of TRB cDNA were constructed through 5' RACE using UMI labels. From its re-call of the 5' RACE reads, TCRdb lists each CDR3 protein once, without DNA. This table holds about 56,000 distinct CDR3 sequences. The TCR sequence derives from a human donor in good health. Some clones in this sample may be carry-over from other donors' samples. Sequencing input: memory CD8+ T cells from blood. This chain links TRBV29-1 with TRBJ2-1; TCRdb's D gene call, TRBD1, goes unchecked for lack of DNA. CDR3 amino acids: CSVIGWTTVEQFF.